Here is one TCR beta chain with its context. Its antigen is unidentified. These data come from a study of cytomegalovirus exposure and HLA in healthy donors. Study-level information: The study placed about 86% of its 398 genotyped donors in the Caucasian-associated ancestry cluster. General study points: Donor immune exposure was known only as CMV serostatus.

V lost 2 bases and J 4 bases, leaving 15 bases between the germline ends. CDR1 is MGHRA and CDR2 is YSYEKL in the germline V gene. This CDR3 spans 16 amino acids. PCR involved 60 Vbeta and 13 Jbeta primers. This table comes from immunoSEQ multiplex PCR, and its TCRdb copy is limited to in-frame clones, with some not included. Reported are approximately 58,000 clones; the ten largest clones contain around 3.6%. This sequence joins TRBV4-1 and TRBJ1-3; D is possibly TRBD1 (6 bases). The TCR was taken from a young woman in good health and CMV-seronegative. The sample consisted of PBMCs. The CDR3 DNA is TGCGCCAGCAGCCAACTACAGGGATTTGTGGGAAACACCATATATTTT. Protein product: CASSQLQGFVGNTIYF.